This T cell receptor beta chain was documented in a study of identical twins. Germline CDR1 and CDR2: MNHEY and SVGAGI. V gave up 2 bases and J gave up 5 bases; unmatched junction bases: 4. The CDR3 covers 14 residues. Each CDR3 protein gets one entry after TCRdb re-called the 5' RACE reads with MiXCR. The sample records nearly 900,000 distinct CDR3 sequences, about 12% being singletons. The sample also formed part of further work on yellow fever vaccine responses in identical twins.

The receptor comes from a woman under 30 in good health. The chain recombines TRBV6-5 with TRBJ2-7, with TRBD2 matching 9 bases. Source material: PBMCs. In DNA, the CDR3 is TGTGCCAGCAGTTACGGACTAGCGAGCCACGAGCAGTACTTC. It is translated as CASSYGLASHEQYF.